The 5 T cell receptor beta chains below all came from one sample that was sequenced in a study of cytomegalovirus exposure and HLA in healthy donors. 60 Vbeta and 13 Jbeta primers were used in PCR. Data came from immunoSEQ multiplex PCR; TCRdb stores just in-frame clones and leaves some out. The repertoire holds about 78,000 clones, about 80% seen once, with 23% in the top ten. Specimen: PBMCs. The receptor set was obtained from a woman in her 50s in good health and CMV-seropositive.

This chain uses TRBV18 with TRBJ1-3; a weak D match, TRBD1 (5 bases). Looked up from germline, CDR1 is KGHSH and CDR2 is LQKENI. This CDR3 is 18 amino acids long. V shed 3 bases and J shed 0 bases, with 18 bases lying between them. For the CDR3, the DNA is TGTGCCAGCTCACCCTTACAGAAGGGACTCCGCTCTGGAAACACCATATATTTT. Its protein is CASSPLQKGLRSGNTIYF. Supplemented by reference TRBV18 and TRBJ1-3, the full variable domain reads NAGVMQNPRHLVRRRGQEARLRCSPMKGHSHVYWYRQLPEEGLKFMVYLQKENIIDESGMPKERFSAEFPKEGPSILRIQQVVRGDSAAYFCASSPLQKGLRSGNTIYFGEGSWLTVV.

The rearrangement uses TRBV7-9 and TRBJ1-5; no clear D gene. This CDR3 has 14 amino acids. Per the germline V gene, CDR1 is SEHNR and CDR2 is FQNEAQ (reference sequence). Trimming pared 1 base from V and 6 bases from J, leaving 10 bases between. The CDR3 sequence: CASSLESFPQPQHF. For the CDR3, the DNA is TGTGCCAGCAGCTTAGAATCCTTTCCTCAGCCCCAGCATTTT.

The chain couples TRBV11-3 to TRBJ2-1; 7 nucleotides match TRBD1. V lost 6 bases, J lost 7 bases, and 9 bases stayed unmatched. The germline V gene has CDR1 SGHNT and CDR2 YENEEA. The CDR3 is 14 amino acids. The CDR3: CASSSRGQKNEQFF. CDR3 sequence (DNA): TGTGCCAGCAGTTCCCGGGGACAGAAAAATGAGCAGTTCTTC.

This clone came up once. The chain employs TRBV5-1 and TRBJ2-2, with TRBD1 matching over 9 bases. Germline V gene lookup returns CDR1 SGHRS and CDR2 YFSETQ. The CDR3 has 15 amino acids. Trimming at V came to 7 bases and at J to 1 base, leaving 5 bases not matched to a gene. The CDR3 DNA is TGCGCCAGCGCCAAGGGACAGGGGAACACCGGGGAGCTGTTTTTT. Its translation: CASAKGQGNTGELFF. The variable domain in full, completed from reference TRBV5-1 and TRBJ2-2, reads KAGVTQTPRYLIKTRGQQVTLSCSPISGHRSVSWYQQTPGQGLQFLFEYFSETQRNKGNFPGRFSGRQFSNSRSEMNVSTLELGDSALYLCASAKGQGNTGELFFGEGSRLTVL.

This rearrangement joins TRBV2 to TRBJ2-7; 7 bases align to TRBD2. Germline CDR1 and CDR2: SNHLY and FYNNEI. V lost 8 bases to trimming and J lost 1 base; unmatched junction nucleotides: 5. CDR3 length equals 13 residues. CDR3 residues: CASGGVGSYEQYF. CDR3 sequence (DNA): TGTGCCAGCGGGGGGGTCGGTTCCTACGAGCAGTACTTC.